These 27 T cell receptor beta chains were sequenced from one sample in a study of response to subunit inactivated influenza vaccine. A single record per CDR3 protein comes from TCRdb applying MiXCR to the RT-PCR reads. The table lists hundreds of thousands of distinct CDR3 sequences, approximately 14% of them singletons. The source was PBMCs from blood, collected 14 to 15 days before vaccination. These receptors were taken from a man aged 50 or older who received an inactivated influenza vaccine.

This clonotype was counted only a few times. The rearrangement joins TRBV24-1 to TRBJ2-5, with no clear D. There are 10 residues in the CDR3. CDR1 and CDR2 (germline): KGHDR, SFDVKD. The ends were cut back, 11 bases at V and 5 bases at J, with 8 bases in the middle. In DNA, the CDR3 is TGTGCCAGCCACAAGGAGACCCAGTACTTC. Its translation: CASHKETQYF.

This clonotype was detected a few times. The chain is built from TRBV7-2 and TRBJ2-7; D is perhaps TRBD2 (6 bases). Germline V gene sequence: CDR1 SGHTA, CDR2 FQGNSA. V shed 0 bases and J shed 5 bases, with 11 bases lying between them. The CDR3 is made up of 14 amino acids. The CDR3 DNA reads as TGTGCCAGCAGCTTAGCACTAGCACCCCACGAGCAGTACTTC. The encoded protein is CASSLALAPHEQYF.

V and J are TRBV2 and TRBJ2-7; unclear D gene. The V and J ends lost 4 bases and 3 bases respectively, with 10 bases between them. The germline V gene encodes CDR1 SNHLY and CDR2 FYNNEI. The CDR3 totals 13 residues. CDR3 sequence (DNA): TGTGCCAGCAGTGTAACTCCGGTCTACGAGCAGTACTTC. Translation gives CASSVTPVYEQYF.

V is TRBV29-1 and J is TRBJ2-7; TRBD2 might be the D (6 bases). Germline V gene lookup returns CDR1 SQVTM and CDR2 ANQGSEA. CDR3 length: 12 residues. V lost 6 bases, J lost 6 bases, and 15 bases lay in between. The CDR3 sequence: CSVTRGGGEQYF. CDR3 DNA: TGCAGCGTCACGAGGGGAGGTGGCGAGCAGTACTTC.

The chain combines TRBV4-3 with TRBJ1-6, with a tentative D call TRBD1 (6 bases). Trimming took off 0 bases at V and 10 bases at J, with 16 bases between the two ends. In germline, CDR1 is LGHNA, CDR2 YSLEER. CDR3 length: 16 amino acids. The CDR3 sequence is CASSQDHRVGVSPLHF. The DNA of the CDR3 is TGCGCCAGCAGCCAAGATCACAGGGTTGGCGTCTCACCCCTCCACTTT.

This clonotype was observed a handful of times. The chain joins TRBV7-9 to TRBJ2-5; D not resolved. V lost 5 bases, J lost 1 base, and 14 bases lay in between. Germline V gene lookup returns CDR1 SEHNR and CDR2 FQNEAQ (reference sequence). The CDR3 extends over 15 amino acids. CDR3 loop: CASSPLPKSQETQYF. CDR3 nucleotide sequence: TGTGCCAGCAGCCCACTTCCAAAGTCCCAAGAGACCCAGTACTTC.

This clonotype was counted a single time. This chain links TRBV14 with TRBJ2-7, with TRBD1 as a possible D gene (5 bases). The ends were cut back, 1 base at V and 6 bases at J, with 10 bases in the middle. Looked up from germline, CDR1 is SGHDN and CDR2 is FVKESK. CDR3 length equals 13 residues. CDR3: CASSQVRGPEQYF. The CDR3 DNA is TGTGCCAGCAGCCAAGTAAGGGGTCCCGAGCAGTACTTC.

This clonotype was recorded a few times. The V call is TRBV20-1, the J call TRBJ1-1; perhaps TRBD1 as D (6 bases). CDR3 length equals 12 residues. Trimming took 6 bases from V and 3 from J, leaving 11 bases between them. Germline lookup yields CDR1 DFQATT and CDR2 SNEGSKA (reference sequence). CDR3 in amino acids: CSARTDYTEAFF. CDR3 nucleotides: TGCAGTGCAAGGACAGATTACACTGAAGCTTTCTTT.

The genes are TRBV4-1 and TRBJ2-1, with unresolved D. This CDR3 is built from 17 residues. V lost 0 bases, J lost 6 bases, and 18 bases lay in between. The germline CDR1 and CDR2 sequences are MGHRA and YSYEKL. The DNA of the CDR3 is TGCGCCAGCAGCCAAGATCGCGTCGCCGGTTTGGGCAATGAGCAGTTCTTC. Translation gives CASSQDRVAGLGNEQFF.

This clonotype was detected a few times. The chain combines TRBV4-2 with TRBJ2-5; TRBD2 matches at 9 bases. With 3 bases clipped from V and 2 bases from J, the junction kept 7 bases outside the gene matches. Germline-derived CDR1 and CDR2 are LGHNA and YNFKEQ. This CDR3 region has 16 residues. The CDR3 is CASSQGLAGQQETQYF. The DNA of the CDR3 is TGTGCCAGCAGCCAGGGGCTAGCGGGGCAACAAGAGACCCAGTACTTC.

This clonotype came up a few times. This chain links TRBV4-3 with TRBJ2-1, with D perhaps matching TRBD2 (6 bases). The germline V gene encodes CDR1 LGHNA and CDR2 YSLEER. The CDR3 runs 15 residues. V dropped 0 bases and J dropped 7 bases, with 13 bases sitting between them. CDR3 nucleotide sequence: TGCGCCAGCAGCCAAGATTCACTAGCCGGGAATGAGCAGTTCTTC. It codes for CASSQDSLAGNEQFF.

This clonotype showed up just a few times. V gene TRBV5-1 combines with J gene TRBJ2-5; D perhaps matches TRBD2 (5 bases). Germline loops: CDR1 SGHRS, CDR2 YFSETQ. The CDR3 sequence is 16 residues long. V lost 1 base to trimming and J lost 5 bases, with 18 bases between them. CDR3 loop: CASSLIAQAASETQYF. For the CDR3, the DNA is TGCGCCAGCAGCTTGATCGCCCAAGCGGCGAGCGAGACCCAGTACTTC.

This clonotype was picked up many times. The rearrangement joins TRBV6-6 to TRBJ1-2; D gene uncertain. The V gene lost 6 bases and the J gene lost 5 bases, with 13 bases spanning the gap. This CDR3 is built from 13 residues. Germline values: CDR1 MNHNY, CDR2 SVGAGI (reference sequence). Here the CDR3 reads CASSQDGNYGYTF. DNA of the CDR3: TGTGCCAGCAGCCAGGACGGGAATTATGGCTACACCTTC.

The gene calls are TRBV27 and TRBJ2-3; 9 bases are shared with TRBD1. This CDR3 contains 14 residues. V shed 8 bases and J 3 bases; nucleotides not matched to a gene: 6. The germline CDR1 and CDR2 sequences are MNHEY and SMNVEV (reference sequence). CDR3 DNA sequence: TGTGCCAGCCAGACAGGGGGTATTACAGATACGCAGTATTTT. Translation gives CASQTGGITDTQYF.

The table lists this clonotype with many counts. The gene calls are TRBV14 and TRBJ2-2; 7 positions agree with TRBD1. Germline CDR1 is SGHDN and CDR2 is FVKESK. Losses at the gene ends were 2 bases for V and 5 bases for J; bases not matched to a gene: 8. The CDR3 length is 16 residues. The DNA for the CDR3 is TGTGCCAGCAGCCAAAGCCGGACAGGTGGGACCGGGGAGCTGTTTTTT. Translated: CASSQSRTGGTGELFF. Full variable domain (outside the CDR3, taken from reference TRBV14 and TRBJ2-2): EAGVTQFPSHSVIEKGQTVTLRCDPISGHDNLYWYRRVMGKEIKFLLHFVKESKQDESGMPNNRFLAERTGGTYSTLKVQPAELEDSGVYFCASSQSRTGGTGELFFGEGSRLTVL.

V usage is TRBV2 and J usage is TRBJ1-1; TRBD1 matches at 9 bases. CDR3 length: 16 residues. Germline V gene sequence: CDR1 SNHLY, CDR2 FYNNEI. Germline trimming cut 5 bases from V and 0 bases from J; bases unmatched to any gene: 7. CDR3 loop: CASSPRDRVMNTEAFF. DNA of the CDR3: TGTGCCAGCAGTCCACGGGACAGGGTTATGAACACTGAAGCTTTCTTT.

The chain uses TRBV28 and TRBJ2-7, with a tentative D call TRBD2 (6 bases). V lost 6 bases and J 2 bases, leaving 17 bases between the germline ends. Per germline, CDR1 MDHEN and CDR2 SYDVKM. The CDR3 extends over 15 amino acids. The CDR3 region has the DNA TGTGCCAGCAGCCAACTAGCAGGGAGAGCCTACGAGCAGTACTTC. Encoded protein: CASSQLAGRAYEQYF. Full variable domain (missing parts from reference TRBV28 and TRBJ2-7): DVKVTQSSRYLVKRTGEKVFLECVQDMDHENMFWYRQDPGLGLRLIYFSYDVKMKEKGDIPEGYSVSREKKERFSLILESASTNQTSMYLCASSQLAGRAYEQYFGPGTRLTVT.

The table lists this clonotype with a few counts. The chain has TRBV10-3 and TRBJ2-2; 8 bases line up with TRBD1. Per the germline V gene, CDR1 is ENHRY and CDR2 is SYGVKD. The CDR3 contains 13 residues. Trimming removed 3 bases from V and 6 bases from J; junction bases left unmatched: 0. The CDR3 bases are TGTGCCATCAGTGACAGGGGGCCCGGGGAGCTGTTTTTT. This sequence encodes CAISDRGPGELFF.

The chain recombines TRBV12-3 or TRBV12-4 with TRBJ1-5; TRBD1 aligns across 9 bases. The CDR3 has 16 residues. The trim removed 0 bases at V and 3 bases at J, leaving 3 bases unmatched. The CDR3 loop is CASSLAGTGPNQPQHF. CDR3 DNA: TGTGCCAGCAGTTTAGCCGGGACAGGGCCCAATCAGCCCCAGCATTTT.

The J gene is TRBJ1-1, the V gene TRBV5-8; 7 positions agree with TRBD1. The CDR3 sequence is 15 residues long. The V segment lost 1 base and the J segment 10 bases; nucleotides outside the gene matches: 13. Germline V CDR1 and CDR2: SGHTS, YDEGEE. CDR3 in DNA: TGTGCCAGCAGCTTGTCGGGCAGGGGGTTGTCTGGAGCTTTCTTT. Its protein is CASSLSGRGLSGAFF.

This clonotype occurred a few times. Written as DNA, the CDR3 is TGTGCCAGCAGATCATCCGGGGGAGGAGGAGAGACCCAGTACTTC. Protein sequence: CASRSSGGGGETQYF. The rearrangement uses TRBV12-3 or TRBV12-4 and TRBJ2-5; D might be TRBD2 (6 bases). The CDR3 has 15 amino acids. V gave up 6 bases and J gave up 4 bases, with 18 bases separating them.

The J gene is TRBJ2-5, the V gene TRBV5-5; D is tentatively TRBD1 or TRBD2 (5 bases each). V lost 4 bases and J 4 bases, leaving 11 bases between the germline ends. Looked up from germline, CDR1 is SGHKS and CDR2 is YYEKEE (reference sequence). The CDR3 extends over 13 amino acids. The CDR3 loop reads CASSVPGRETQYF. The CDR3 region has the DNA TGTGCCAGCAGCGTCCCGGGGCGAGAGACCCAGTACTTC.

This clonotype has just a few counts. The chain links TRBV7-9 to TRBJ2-7; 7 bases are shared with TRBD1. The CDR3 loop spans 15 amino acids. The germline CDR1 and CDR2 sequences are SEHNR and FQNEAQ (reference sequence). Trimming removed 2 bases from V and 0 bases from J; junction bases left unmatched: 4. For the CDR3, the DNA is TGTGCCAGCAGCTTATCAGGGGGTGACTCCTACGAGCAGTACTTC. Its translation: CASSLSGGDSYEQYF.

The CDR3 DNA sequence: TGTGCCAGCACCCCTGCGACAGGACTTAGCACAGATACGCAGTATTTT. The encoded protein is CASTPATGLSTDTQYF. The chain couples TRBV28 to TRBJ2-3, with D tentatively TRBD1 (6 bases). The CDR3 sequence is 16 residues long. With 7 bases removed from V and 0 bases from J, the gap between germline ends came to 17 bases. From germline, CDR1 is MDHEN and CDR2 SYDVKM. The variable domain in full, with the rest retrieved from reference TRBV28 and TRBJ2-3, is DVKVTQSSRYLVKRTGEKVFLECVQDMDHENMFWYRQDPGLGLRLIYFSYDVKMKEKGDIPEGYSVSREKKERFSLILESASTNQTSMYLCASTPATGLSTDTQYFGPGTRLTVL.

In regard to this clonotype: One end of the junction varies from germline; a read error may be responsible. The chain has TRBV20-1 and TRBJ2-3; D tentatively reads TRBD1 or TRBD2 (6 bases each). The germline CDR1 and CDR2 sequences are DFQATT and SNEGSKA (reference sequence). CDR3 length: 15 amino acids. The CDR3 spells CCARGGKFKTDTQYF. CDR3 sequence (DNA): TGCTGTGCTAGAGGGGGGAAGTTCAAGACAGATACGCAGTATTTT.

This clonotype was picked up a small number of times. The gene calls are TRBV2 and TRBJ2-1, with 8 bases aligning to TRBD1. The trim removed 7 bases at V and 7 bases at J, leaving 12 bases unmatched. Looked up from germline, CDR1 is SNHLY and CDR2 is FYNNEI. The CDR3 runs 15 residues. In DNA, the CDR3 is TGTGCCAGCACCCGGACAGGGAGTTGGGTGAATGAGCAGTTCTTC. This sequence encodes CASTRTGSWVNEQFF. Complete variable domain (other parts from reference TRBV2 and TRBJ2-1): EPEVTQTPSHQVTQMGQEVILRCVPISNHLYFYWYRQILGQKVEFLVSFYNNEISEKSEIFDDQFSVERPDGSNFTLKIRSTKLEDSAMYFCASTRTGSWVNEQFFGPGTRLTVL.

The chain is built from TRBV7-8 and TRBJ2-3; no clear D gene. V was trimmed by 5 bases and J by 2 bases, leaving 17 bases between them. Germline lookup yields CDR1 SGHVS and CDR2 FQNEAQ. The CDR3 has 16 residues. CDR3 protein: CASSIQAIHFTDTQYF. The CDR3 DNA is TGTGCCAGCAGCATTCAGGCTATCCATTTCACAGATACGCAGTATTTT.